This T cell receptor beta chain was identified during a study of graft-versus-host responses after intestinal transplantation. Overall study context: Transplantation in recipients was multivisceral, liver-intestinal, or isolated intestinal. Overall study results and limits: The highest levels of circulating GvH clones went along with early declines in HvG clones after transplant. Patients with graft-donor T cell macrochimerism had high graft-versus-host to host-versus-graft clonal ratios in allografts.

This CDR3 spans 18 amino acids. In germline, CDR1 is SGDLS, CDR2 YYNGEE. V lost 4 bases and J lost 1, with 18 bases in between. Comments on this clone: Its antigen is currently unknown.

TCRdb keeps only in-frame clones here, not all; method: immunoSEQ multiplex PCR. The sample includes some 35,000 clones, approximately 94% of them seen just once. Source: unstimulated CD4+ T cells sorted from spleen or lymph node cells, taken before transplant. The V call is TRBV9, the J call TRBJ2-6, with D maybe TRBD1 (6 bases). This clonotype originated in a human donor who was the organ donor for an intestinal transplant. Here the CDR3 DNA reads TGTGCCAGCAGCCCACGTATTGGGGGCGCATCTGGGGCCAACGTCCTGACTTTC. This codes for CASSPRIGGASGANVLTF.